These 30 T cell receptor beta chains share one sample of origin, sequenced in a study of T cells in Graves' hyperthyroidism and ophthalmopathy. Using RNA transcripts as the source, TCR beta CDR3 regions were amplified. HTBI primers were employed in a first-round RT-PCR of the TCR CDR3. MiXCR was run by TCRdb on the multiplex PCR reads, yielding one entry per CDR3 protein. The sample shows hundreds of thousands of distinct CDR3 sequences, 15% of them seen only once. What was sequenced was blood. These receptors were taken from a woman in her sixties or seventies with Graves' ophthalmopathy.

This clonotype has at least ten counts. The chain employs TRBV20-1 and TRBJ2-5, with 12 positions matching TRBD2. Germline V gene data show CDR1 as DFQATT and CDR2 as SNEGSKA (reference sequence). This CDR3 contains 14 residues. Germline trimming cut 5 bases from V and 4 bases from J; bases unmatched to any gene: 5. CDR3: CSAHPSGRAETQYF. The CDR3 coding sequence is TGCAGTGCTCACCCTAGCGGGAGGGCAGAGACCCAGTACTTC.

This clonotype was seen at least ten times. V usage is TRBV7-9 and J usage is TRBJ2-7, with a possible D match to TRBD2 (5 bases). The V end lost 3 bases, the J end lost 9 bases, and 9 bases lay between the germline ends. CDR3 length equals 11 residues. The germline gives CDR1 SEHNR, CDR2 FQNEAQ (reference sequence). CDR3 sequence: CASSLRGGQYF. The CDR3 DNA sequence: TGTGCCAGCAGCTTGCGAGGAGGGCAGTACTTC.

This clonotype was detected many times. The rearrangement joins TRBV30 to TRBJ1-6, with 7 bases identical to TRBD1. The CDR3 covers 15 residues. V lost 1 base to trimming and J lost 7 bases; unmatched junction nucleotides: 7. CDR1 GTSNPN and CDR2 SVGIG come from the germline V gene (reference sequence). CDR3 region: CAWSEETGPNSPLHF. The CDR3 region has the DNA TGTGCCTGGAGTGAAGAGACAGGGCCCAATTCACCCCTCCACTTT. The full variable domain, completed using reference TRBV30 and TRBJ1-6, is SQTIHQWPATLVQPVGSPLSLECTVEGTSNPNLYWYRQAAGRGLQLLFYSVGIGQISSEVPQNLSASRPQDRQFILSSKKLLLSDSGFYLCAWSEETGPNSPLHFGNGTRLTVT.

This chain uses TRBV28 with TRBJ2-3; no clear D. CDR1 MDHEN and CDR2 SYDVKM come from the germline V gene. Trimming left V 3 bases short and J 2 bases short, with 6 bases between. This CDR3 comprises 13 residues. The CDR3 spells CASSLFITDTQYF. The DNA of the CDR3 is TGTGCCAGCAGTTTGTTTATCACAGATACGCAGTATTTT.

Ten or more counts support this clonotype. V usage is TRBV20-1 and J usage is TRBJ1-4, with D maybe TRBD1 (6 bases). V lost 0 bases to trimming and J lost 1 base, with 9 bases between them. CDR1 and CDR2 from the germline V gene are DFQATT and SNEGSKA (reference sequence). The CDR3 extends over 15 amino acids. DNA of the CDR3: TGCAGTGCTAGAGATCGGGACAAAACTAATGAAAAACTGTTTTTT. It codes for CSARDRDKTNEKLFF.

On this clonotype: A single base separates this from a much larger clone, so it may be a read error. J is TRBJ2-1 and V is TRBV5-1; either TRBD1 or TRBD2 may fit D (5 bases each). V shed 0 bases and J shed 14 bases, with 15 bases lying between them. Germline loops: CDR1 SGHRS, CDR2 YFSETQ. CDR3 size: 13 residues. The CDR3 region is CASSLVVGEDKFF. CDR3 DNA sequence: TGCGCCAGCAGCTTGGTCGTGGGAGAGGACAAGTTCTTC.

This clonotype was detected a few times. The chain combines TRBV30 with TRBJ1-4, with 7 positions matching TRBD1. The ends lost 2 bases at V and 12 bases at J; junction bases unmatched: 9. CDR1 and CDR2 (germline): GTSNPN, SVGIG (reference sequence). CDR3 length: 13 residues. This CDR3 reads CAWSWGGDSELFF. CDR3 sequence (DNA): TGTGCCTGGAGTTGGGGAGGGGACAGTGAACTGTTTTTT.

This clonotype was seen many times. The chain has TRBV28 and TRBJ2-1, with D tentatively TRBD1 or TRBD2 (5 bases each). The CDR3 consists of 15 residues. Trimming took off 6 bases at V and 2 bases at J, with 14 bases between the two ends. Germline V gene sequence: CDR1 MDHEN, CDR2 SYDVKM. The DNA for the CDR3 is TGTGCCAGCAGCCCCCACGGGACCCCCTACAATGAGCAGTTCTTC. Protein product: CASSPHGTPYNEQFF.

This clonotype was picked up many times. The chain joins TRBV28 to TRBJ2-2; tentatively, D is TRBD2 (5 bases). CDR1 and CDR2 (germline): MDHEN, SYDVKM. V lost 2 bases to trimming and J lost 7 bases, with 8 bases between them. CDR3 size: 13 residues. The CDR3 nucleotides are TGTGCCAGCAGTTTACCGGGGATCGGGGAGCTGTTTTTT. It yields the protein CASSLPGIGELFF.

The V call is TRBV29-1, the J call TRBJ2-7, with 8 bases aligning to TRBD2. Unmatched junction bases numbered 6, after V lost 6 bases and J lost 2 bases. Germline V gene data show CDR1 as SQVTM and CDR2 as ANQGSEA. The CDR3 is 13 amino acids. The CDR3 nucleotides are TGCAGCGTAAGGGGCGGGAGGCCCTACGAGCAGTACTTC. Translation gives CSVRGGRPYEQYF.

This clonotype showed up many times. The chain's CDR3 is CASRTGTGGGSPLHF. CDR3 DNA: TGTGCCAGCAGGACCGGGACAGGGGGCGGTTCACCCCTCCACTTT. The rearrangement uses TRBV3-1 and TRBJ1-6, with 12 bases lining up with TRBD1. The ends lost 6 bases at V and 9 bases at J; junction bases unmatched: 6. Germline V gene lookup returns CDR1 LGHDT and CDR2 YNNKEL (reference sequence). CDR3 length: 15 amino acids.

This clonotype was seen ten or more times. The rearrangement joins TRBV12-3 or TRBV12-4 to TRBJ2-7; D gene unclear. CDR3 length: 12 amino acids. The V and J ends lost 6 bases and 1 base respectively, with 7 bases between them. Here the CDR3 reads CASSPRSYEQYF. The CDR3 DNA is TGTGCCAGCAGCCCGAGATCCTACGAGCAGTACTTC.

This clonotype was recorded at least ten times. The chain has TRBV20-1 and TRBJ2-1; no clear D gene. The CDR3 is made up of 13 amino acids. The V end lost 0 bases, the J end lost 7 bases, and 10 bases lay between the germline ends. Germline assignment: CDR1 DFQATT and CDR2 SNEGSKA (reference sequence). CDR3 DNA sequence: TGCAGTGCTAGAGATGGAAGGAGTAATGAGCAGTTCTTC. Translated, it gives CSARDGRSNEQFF.

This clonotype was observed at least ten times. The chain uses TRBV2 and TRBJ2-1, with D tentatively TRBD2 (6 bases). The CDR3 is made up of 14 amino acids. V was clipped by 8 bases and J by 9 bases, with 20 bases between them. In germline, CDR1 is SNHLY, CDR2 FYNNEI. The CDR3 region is CASLPGLGSVEQFF. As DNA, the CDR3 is TGTGCCAGCCTACCGGGACTTGGCTCGGTTGAGCAGTTCTTC.

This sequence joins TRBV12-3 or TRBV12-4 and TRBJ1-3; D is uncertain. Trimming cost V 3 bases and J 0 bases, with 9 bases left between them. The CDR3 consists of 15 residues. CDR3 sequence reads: CASSFQVHSGNTIYF. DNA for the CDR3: TGTGCCAGCAGTTTTCAGGTTCACTCTGGAAACACCATATATTTT.

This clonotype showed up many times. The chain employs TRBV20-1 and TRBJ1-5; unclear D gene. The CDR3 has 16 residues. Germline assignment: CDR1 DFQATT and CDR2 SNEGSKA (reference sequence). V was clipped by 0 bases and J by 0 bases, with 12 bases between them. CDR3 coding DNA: TGCAGTGCTAGAGAGAGGCGGGCATATAGCAATCAGCCCCAGCATTTT. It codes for CSARERRAYSNQPQHF.

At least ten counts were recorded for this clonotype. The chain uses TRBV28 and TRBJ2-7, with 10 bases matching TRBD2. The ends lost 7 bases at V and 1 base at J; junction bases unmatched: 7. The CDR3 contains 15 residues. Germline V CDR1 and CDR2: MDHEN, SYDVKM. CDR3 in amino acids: CASNPASGGSYEQYF. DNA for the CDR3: TGTGCCAGCAATCCCGCTAGCGGGGGATCCTACGAGCAGTACTTC.

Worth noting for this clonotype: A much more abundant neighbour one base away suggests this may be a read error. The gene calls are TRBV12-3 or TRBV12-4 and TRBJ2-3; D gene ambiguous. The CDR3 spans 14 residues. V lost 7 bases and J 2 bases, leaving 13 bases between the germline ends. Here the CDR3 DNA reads TGTGCCAGCAACGTGGACCCCTCCACAGATACGCAGTATTTT. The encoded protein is CASNVDPSTDTQYF.

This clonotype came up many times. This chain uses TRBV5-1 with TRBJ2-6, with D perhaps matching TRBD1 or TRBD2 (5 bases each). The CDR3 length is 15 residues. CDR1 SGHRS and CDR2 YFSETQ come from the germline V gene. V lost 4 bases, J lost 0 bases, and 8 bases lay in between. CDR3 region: CASSPGRSGANVLTF. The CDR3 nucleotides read TGCGCCAGCAGCCCGGGGCGCTCTGGGGCCAACGTCCTGACTTTC.

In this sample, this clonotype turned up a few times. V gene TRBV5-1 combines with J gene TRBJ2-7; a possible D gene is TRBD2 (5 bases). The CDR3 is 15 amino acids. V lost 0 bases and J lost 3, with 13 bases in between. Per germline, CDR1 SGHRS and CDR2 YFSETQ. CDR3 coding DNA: TGCGCCAGCAGCTTGGGCGGGTCGCAAGACTACGAGCAGTACTTC. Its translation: CASSLGGSQDYEQYF.

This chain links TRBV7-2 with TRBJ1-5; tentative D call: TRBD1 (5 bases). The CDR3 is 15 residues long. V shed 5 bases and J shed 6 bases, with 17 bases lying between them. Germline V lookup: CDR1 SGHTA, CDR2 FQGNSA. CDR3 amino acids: CASSAGTPGSQPQHF. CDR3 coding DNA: TGTGCCAGCAGCGCTGGGACTCCCGGTAGTCAGCCCCAGCATTTT.

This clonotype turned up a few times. DNA of the CDR3: TGTGCTAGTGGTTTGGCGACTAGCGACGAGCAGTACTTC. It translates to CASGLATSDEQYF. The chain recombines TRBV12-5 with TRBJ2-7, with 8 positions matching TRBD2. CDR1 LGHNT and CDR2 FRNRAP come from the germline V gene. Losses at the gene ends were 1 base for V and 5 bases for J; bases not matched to a gene: 1. This CDR3 region has 13 residues.

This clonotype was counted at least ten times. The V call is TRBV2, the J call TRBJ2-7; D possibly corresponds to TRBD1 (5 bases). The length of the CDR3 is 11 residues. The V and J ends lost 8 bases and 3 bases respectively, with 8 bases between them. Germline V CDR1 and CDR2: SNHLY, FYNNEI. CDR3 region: CASGHFYEQYF. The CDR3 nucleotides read TGTGCCAGCGGACATTTCTACGAGCAGTACTTC.

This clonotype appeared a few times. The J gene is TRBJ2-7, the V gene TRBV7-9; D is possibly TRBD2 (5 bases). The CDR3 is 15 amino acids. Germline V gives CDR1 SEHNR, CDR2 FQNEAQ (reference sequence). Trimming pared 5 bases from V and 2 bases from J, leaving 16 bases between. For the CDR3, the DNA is TGTGCCAGCAGCCCCACCGGGAAAGCCCCCTACGAGCAGTACTTC. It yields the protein CASSPTGKAPYEQYF.

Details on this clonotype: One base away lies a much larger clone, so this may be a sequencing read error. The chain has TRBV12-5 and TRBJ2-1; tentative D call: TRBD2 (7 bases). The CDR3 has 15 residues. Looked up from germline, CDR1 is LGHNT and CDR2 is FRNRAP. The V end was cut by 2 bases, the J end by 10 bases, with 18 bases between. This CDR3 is CASGLIRRGAKEQFF. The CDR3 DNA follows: TGTGCTAGTGGTTTGATCCGACGGGGGGCCAAGGAGCAGTTCTTC.

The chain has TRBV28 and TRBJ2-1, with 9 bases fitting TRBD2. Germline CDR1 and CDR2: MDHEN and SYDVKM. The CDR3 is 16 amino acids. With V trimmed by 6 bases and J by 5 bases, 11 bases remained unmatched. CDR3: CASSLRGAGGHNEQFF. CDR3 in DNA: TGTGCCAGCAGCCTACGTGGAGCGGGAGGACACAATGAGCAGTTCTTC.

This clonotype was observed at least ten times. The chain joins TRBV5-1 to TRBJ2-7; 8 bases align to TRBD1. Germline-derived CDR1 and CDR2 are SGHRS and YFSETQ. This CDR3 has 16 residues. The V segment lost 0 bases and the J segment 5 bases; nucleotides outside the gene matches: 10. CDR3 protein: CASSLAARQGRNEQYF. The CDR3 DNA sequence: TGCGCCAGCAGCTTGGCCGCAAGACAGGGGCGGAACGAGCAGTACTTC.

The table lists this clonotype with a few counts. CDR3 protein: CASSYSVSNSPLHF. The CDR3 nucleotides read TGCGCCAGCAGCTACAGTGTTTCCAATTCACCCCTCCACTTT. The rearrangement links TRBV5-1 to TRBJ1-6; D is undetermined. This CDR3 is built from 14 residues. Germline-derived CDR1 and CDR2 are SGHRS and YFSETQ. Trimming stripped 3 bases from V and 7 bases from J, with 11 bases between.

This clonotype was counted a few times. The CDR3 DNA reads TGTGCCATCAGTGATTTCTCAACTGAAGCTTTCTTT. Amino acid sequence: CAISDFSTEAFF. This chain joins TRBV10-3 and TRBJ1-1; no reliable D call. With 3 bases removed from V and 5 bases from J, the gap between germline ends came to 7 bases. The CDR3 contains 12 residues. Germline CDR1 ENHRY, CDR2 SYGVKD.

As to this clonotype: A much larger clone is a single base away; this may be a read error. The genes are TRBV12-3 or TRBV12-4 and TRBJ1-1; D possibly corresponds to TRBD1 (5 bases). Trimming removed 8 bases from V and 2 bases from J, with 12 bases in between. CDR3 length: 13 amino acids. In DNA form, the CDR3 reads TGTGCCAGCGGACAAAGGGCAAACACTGAAGCTTTCTTT. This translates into CASGQRANTEAFF.